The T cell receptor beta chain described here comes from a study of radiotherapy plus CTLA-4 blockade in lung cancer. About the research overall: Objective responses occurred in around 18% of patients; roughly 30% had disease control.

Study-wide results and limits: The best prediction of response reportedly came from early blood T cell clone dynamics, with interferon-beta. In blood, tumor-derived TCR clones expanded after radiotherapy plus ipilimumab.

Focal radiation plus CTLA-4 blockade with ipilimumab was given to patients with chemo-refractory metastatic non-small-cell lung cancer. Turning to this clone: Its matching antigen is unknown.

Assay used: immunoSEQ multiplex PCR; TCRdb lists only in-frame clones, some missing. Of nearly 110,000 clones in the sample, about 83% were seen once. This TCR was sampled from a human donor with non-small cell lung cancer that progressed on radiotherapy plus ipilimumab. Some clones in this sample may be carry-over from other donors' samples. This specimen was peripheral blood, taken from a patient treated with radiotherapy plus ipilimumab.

For the CDR3, the DNA is TGTGCCAGCAGCTCAACTGGACAGGGAAATTCACCCCTCCACTTT. Its translation: CASSSTGQGNSPLHF. The chain carries TRBV6-6 and TRBJ1-6; 8 positions match TRBD1. The V and J ends lost 6 bases and 7 bases, in that order; junction bases with no gene match: 8. The CDR3 runs to 15 residues. CDR1 and CDR2 from the germline V gene are MNHNY and SVGAGI (reference sequence).